A selection of T cell receptor beta chains follows, all from one sample in a study of cytomegalovirus exposure and HLA in healthy donors. Generated by immunoSEQ multiplex PCR, the TCRdb table keeps only in-frame clones and is missing some. This table holds some 84,000 clones. Sample: PBMCs. The source is a man aged 50-60 years in good health and CMV-seronegative. The CDR3 runs from the conserved cysteine through the conserved F or W. Each record gives: J gene, D gene, V gene, CDR3 DNA, CDR3 protein. The D gene is left open where the match is weak.

j_call: TRBJ1-6
d_call: NA
v_call: TRBV4-2
cdr3_nt: TGTGCCAGCAGCCAAGGCAGGGAGGCTCTTTCACCCCTCCACTTT
cdr3_aa: CASSQGREALSPLHF

j_call: TRBJ2-7
d_call: TRBD1
v_call: TRBV27
cdr3_nt: TGTGCCAGCAGAGGACAGGGTTACTACGAGCAGTACTTC
cdr3_aa: CASRGQGYYEQYF

j_call: TRBJ2-2
d_call: TRBD1
v_call: TRBV28
cdr3_nt: TGTGCCAGCAGTCTAACAGGGGCGAACACCGGGGAGCTGTTTTTT
cdr3_aa: CASSLTGANTGELFF

j_call: TRBJ1-5
d_call: NA
v_call: TRBV28
cdr3_nt: TGTGCCAGCAGTTTAGCCTCGGGGGGGGGTTGGGCCCAGCATTTT
cdr3_aa: CASSLASGGGWAQHF

j_call: TRBJ1-1
d_call: TRBD1
v_call: TRBV19
cdr3_nt: TGTGCCAGTGAAATGTGGACAGGCACTGAAGCTTTCTTT
cdr3_aa: CASEMWTGTEAFF

j_call: TRBJ2-2
d_call: NA
v_call: TRBV5-4
cdr3_nt: TGTGCCAGCAGTCTCCTCAGGGTGGTAGAAACCGGGGAGCTGTTTTTT
cdr3_aa: CASSLLRVVETGELFF

j_call: TRBJ1-4
d_call: NA
v_call: TRBV5-1
cdr3_nt: TGCGCCAGCAGCGTAGAGGGCCCCACAACTAATGAAAAACTGTTTTTT
cdr3_aa: CASSVEGPTTNEKLFF

j_call: TRBJ2-5
d_call: TRBD2
v_call: TRBV5-1
cdr3_nt: TGCGCCAGCAGCTTGGTGCTAGCGGGGGGAAGACGGGCCCAGTACTTC
cdr3_aa: CASSLVLAGGRRAQYF

j_call: TRBJ2-4
d_call: TRBD1
v_call: TRBV28
cdr3_nt: TGTGCCAGCAGTTTATTTGGGACAGGGGTAAACATTCAGTACTTC
cdr3_aa: CASSLFGTGVNIQYF

j_call: TRBJ1-1
d_call: NA
v_call: TRBV10-3
cdr3_nt: TGTGCCATCAGTGAGTCGAAGGAGGCCACTGAAGCTTTCTTT
cdr3_aa: CAISESKEATEAFF

j_call: TRBJ2-7
d_call: TRBD1
v_call: TRBV29-1
cdr3_nt: TGCAGCGTTGAAGGTGGCGGGACAGGGTCCTACGAGCAGTACTTC
cdr3_aa: CSVEGGGTGSYEQYF

j_call: TRBJ1-2
d_call: TRBD1
v_call: TRBV11-3
cdr3_nt: TGTGCCAGCAGCTTAGACAGGAGGGGGCTTGGCTACACCTTC
cdr3_aa: CASSLDRRGLGYTF

j_call: TRBJ2-3
d_call: NA
v_call: TRBV9
cdr3_nt: TGTGCCAGCAGCGGAAAGGGGGCAGATACGCAGTATTTT
cdr3_aa: CASSGKGADTQYF

j_call: TRBJ2-7
d_call: TRBD1
v_call: TRBV29-1
cdr3_nt: TGCAGCGTTGAAGCCCAGGGGGCGCGGTACGAGCAGTACTTC
cdr3_aa: CSVEAQGARYEQYF

j_call: TRBJ2-7
d_call: NA
v_call: TRBV6-1
cdr3_nt: TGTGCCAGCAGCCCAGACTTCTACGAGCAGTACTTC
cdr3_aa: CASSPDFYEQYF

j_call: TRBJ1-6
d_call: NA
v_call: TRBV28
cdr3_nt: TGTGCCAGCACCGCTACAGAAAACTATAATTCACCCCTCCACTTT
cdr3_aa: CASTATENYNSPLHF

j_call: TRBJ2-5
d_call: TRBD1
v_call: TRBV23-1
cdr3_nt: TGCGCCAGCAGTCAACGTATCGGGGACAGGGGGCTTAAGGAGACCCAGTACTTC
cdr3_aa: CASSQRIGDRGLKETQYF

j_call: TRBJ2-7
d_call: TRBD2
v_call: TRBV2
cdr3_nt: TGTGCCAGCAGTGTGCTAGCGGTCGGCGAGCAGTACTTC
cdr3_aa: CASSVLAVGEQYF

j_call: TRBJ1-1
d_call: NA
v_call: TRBV6-5
cdr3_nt: TGTGCCAGCAGTTACTCTTCACAGGGCCCTGAAGCTTTCTTT
cdr3_aa: CASSYSSQGPEAFF

j_call: TRBJ2-7
d_call: TRBD2
v_call: TRBV7-2
cdr3_nt: TGTGCCAGCAGTCCGAGGGCGAACACGGGGGGCGAGCAGTACTTC
cdr3_aa: CASSPRANTGGEQYF

j_call: TRBJ2-3
d_call: TRBD1
v_call: TRBV5-4
cdr3_nt: TGTGCCAGCAGCCGCGAACAGGGGGCAAGCACAGATACGCAGTATTTT
cdr3_aa: CASSREQGASTDTQYF

j_call: TRBJ2-5
d_call: TRBD2
v_call: TRBV28
cdr3_nt: TGTGCCAGCAGCTTAGCGGGGGGTAGAGAGACCCAGTACTTC
cdr3_aa: CASSLAGGRETQYF

j_call: TRBJ2-1
d_call: TRBD2
v_call: TRBV18
cdr3_nt: TGTGCCAGCTCACCGATCGGGGGGGCCTTTTACAATGAGCAGTTCTTC
cdr3_aa: CASSPIGGAFYNEQFF

j_call: TRBJ2-1
d_call: TRBD2
v_call: TRBV9
cdr3_nt: TGTGCCAGCAGCAAGGGACTAGCGGGGCCCAATGAGCAGTTCTTC
cdr3_aa: CASSKGLAGPNEQFF

j_call: TRBJ2-7
d_call: NA
v_call: TRBV28
cdr3_nt: TGTGCCAGCAGTGGGGGAGGGGGTCGAGGATCCTACGAGCAGTACTTC
cdr3_aa: CASSGGGGRGSYEQYF

j_call: TRBJ2-6
d_call: TRBD1
v_call: TRBV10-2
cdr3_nt: TGCGCCGGCAGACAGGGGTCGGGGGCCAACGTCCTGACTTTC
cdr3_aa: CAGRQGSGANVLTF

j_call: TRBJ1-1
d_call: NA
v_call: TRBV4-1
cdr3_nt: TGCGCCAGCAGCCAAGTTAACTCGCCGAACACTGAAGCTTTCTTT
cdr3_aa: CASSQVNSPNTEAFF

j_call: TRBJ2-1
d_call: TRBD1
v_call: TRBV11-3
cdr3_nt: TGTGCCAGCAGCTTAGAGGGACAGGGCTACAATGAGCAGTTCTTC
cdr3_aa: CASSLEGQGYNEQFF

j_call: TRBJ2-7
d_call: NA
v_call: TRBV4-3
cdr3_nt: TGCGCCAGCAGCCAAGAACAGGGAACCTACGAGCAGTACTTC
cdr3_aa: CASSQEQGTYEQYF

j_call: TRBJ1-5
d_call: TRBD1
v_call: TRBV6-1
cdr3_nt: TGTGCCAGCAGTGAGCGGGACAGTGAGCCCCAGCATTTT
cdr3_aa: CASSERDSEPQHF

j_call: TRBJ2-2
d_call: TRBD2
v_call: TRBV5-4
cdr3_nt: TGTGCCAGCAGCCCCGGACTAGCGGGGGCCACCGGGGAGCTGTTTTTT
cdr3_aa: CASSPGLAGATGELFF

j_call: TRBJ2-3
d_call: NA
v_call: TRBV5-1
cdr3_nt: TGCGCCAGCAGCTTGGAATCTCGGTCTAGCGGCACAGATACGCAGTATTTT
cdr3_aa: CASSLESRSSGTDTQYF

j_call: TRBJ1-6
d_call: NA
v_call: TRBV28
cdr3_nt: TGTGCCAGCAGTCCGACCCGCGGGCCTTCACCCCTCCACTTT
cdr3_aa: CASSPTRGPSPLHF

j_call: TRBJ1-1
d_call: TRBD1
v_call: TRBV7-2
cdr3_nt: TGTGCCAGCAGCCGACAGGGAAACACTGAAGCTTTCTTT
cdr3_aa: CASSRQGNTEAFF

j_call: TRBJ2-3
d_call: TRBD2
v_call: TRBV5-6
cdr3_nt: TGTGCCAGCAGCTTGGTTGTTAGCGGGGGCAACACAGATACGCAGTATTTT
cdr3_aa: CASSLVVSGGNTDTQYF

j_call: TRBJ2-7
d_call: NA
v_call: TRBV13
cdr3_nt: TGTGCCAGCAGCTTATTAGCTCTGGGGGGAACGGACGAGCAGTACTTC
cdr3_aa: CASSLLALGGTDEQYF

j_call: TRBJ1-5
d_call: NA
v_call: TRBV7-9
cdr3_nt: TGTGCCAGCAGCCGTATGGGACTGAGCAATCAGCCCCAGCATTTT
cdr3_aa: CASSRMGLSNQPQHF

j_call: TRBJ1-1
d_call: TRBD1
v_call: TRBV15
cdr3_nt: TGTGCCACCAGCGGGGGACAGATTAACACTGAAGCTTTCTTT
cdr3_aa: CATSGGQINTEAFF

j_call: TRBJ2-2
d_call: TRBD1
v_call: TRBV7-9
cdr3_nt: TGTGCCAGCAGCTTCCTATCGGGACAGGATTGGTCCCACACCGGGGAGCTGTTTTTT
cdr3_aa: CASSFLSGQDWSHTGELFF

j_call: TRBJ2-1
d_call: NA
v_call: TRBV6-5
cdr3_nt: TGTGCCAACAGTTACTTGGGGAGCTCCTACAATGAGCAGTTCTTC
cdr3_aa: CANSYLGSSYNEQFF

j_call: TRBJ1-2
d_call: TRBD1
v_call: TRBV28
cdr3_nt: TGTGCCAGCAGTTCACCATCGACGGACAGGGGACATGGCTACACCTTC
cdr3_aa: CASSSPSTDRGHGYTF

j_call: TRBJ1-1
d_call: NA
v_call: TRBV7-9
cdr3_nt: TGTGCCAGCAGCTTACAGAGGTACACTGAAGCTTTCTTT
cdr3_aa: CASSLQRYTEAFF

j_call: TRBJ2-1
d_call: TRBD2
v_call: TRBV9
cdr3_nt: TGTGCCAGCAGCCCCCGGGAAGCGGGGGGGCAAGGGACCTACAATGAGCAGTTCTTC
cdr3_aa: CASSPREAGGQGTYNEQFF

j_call: TRBJ1-6
d_call: NA
v_call: TRBV27
cdr3_nt: TGTGCCAGCAGAGACGTCAGGGAACCCCTCCACTTT
cdr3_aa: CASRDVREPLHF

j_call: TRBJ2-7
d_call: TRBD1
v_call: TRBV6-1
cdr3_nt: TGTGCCAGCAGGGACAGGCCGGGGAACTCCTACGAGCAGTACTTC
cdr3_aa: CASRDRPGNSYEQYF

j_call: TRBJ2-7
d_call: NA
v_call: TRBV5-1
cdr3_nt: TGCGCCAGCAGCTTCAATCAGGGAACCTACGAGCAGTACTTC
cdr3_aa: CASSFNQGTYEQYF